Each of the 24 T cell receptor beta chains below was sequenced from the same sample in a study of T cell clonality in common variable immunodeficiency. Some clones are missing from TCRdb's copy, which holds only in-frame ones; the method was immunoSEQ multiplex PCR. The sample is made up of over 45,000 clones, none counted only once. The sample was peripheral blood mononuclear cells. These receptors were collected from a person aged 18 to 75 in good health.

This clone was seen repeatedly, ten times or more. The CDR3 goes on 3 residues after the read ends, and that part is filled in from the germline J gene. V gene TRBV5-4 combines with J gene TRBJ1-2; D call uncertain. The CDR3 has 12 residues. The germline CDR1 and CDR2 sequences are SGHNT and YYREEE (reference sequence). The ends were cut back, 1 base at V and 7 bases at J, with 8 bases in the middle. CDR3 residues: CASSLFGFGYTF. The CDR3 bases that were read are TGTGCCAGCAGCTTGTTCGGGTTTGGC.

This clone appeared many times. CDR3 bases read: TGTGCCAGTACTATTGGAGGACAGGGACGCACAGATACG. This translates into CASTIGGQGRTDT. The entire CDR3 is CASTIGGQGRTDTQYF. The chain combines TRBV19 with TRBJ2-3; 8 bases map to TRBD1. The missing CDR3 end, 3 residues past where the read stops, is filled in from the germline J gene. Germline trimming cut 7 bases from V and 1 base from J; bases unmatched to any gene: 10. The V gene's germline CDR1 is LNHDA and CDR2 SQIVND (reference sequence). The CDR3 totals 16 residues.

This clone was recorded at least ten times. The read is 3 residues too short to cover the CDR3 end, so that end is filled in from the germline J gene. The rearrangement uses TRBV20-1 and TRBJ2-3, with 9 bases identical to TRBD1. V lost 5 bases and J lost 2; bases outside the gene matches: 11. Germline loops: CDR1 DFQATT, CDR2 SNEGSKA (reference sequence). The CDR3 runs to 16 residues. The CDR3 protein is CSALKRDRAFTDTQYF. Partial CDR3 DNA: TGCAGTGCTCTCAAACGGGACAGGGCCTTCACAGATACG.

This clone was found many times. Partial CDR3 DNA: TGTGCCAGCAGCCAGGAATGGACTACTCCCCAAGAGACC. This translates into CASSQEWTTPQET. The complete CDR3 reads CASSQEWTTPQETQYF. This chain uses TRBV4-2 with TRBJ2-5; TRBD2 is a possible D gene (6 bases). The CDR3 end is not reached by the read, which stops 3 residues before it; the germline J gene fills it in. The CDR3 runs 16 residues. The germline V gene encodes CDR1 LGHNA and CDR2 YNFKEQ. The V end was cut by 3 bases, the J end by 1 base, with 15 bases between.

In regard to this clone: The CDR3 is cut off 3 residues early in the read; its end comes from the germline J gene. The genes are TRBV19 and TRBJ1-1, with 7 bases fitting TRBD1. Germline values: CDR1 LNHDA, CDR2 SQIVND (reference sequence). The CDR3 sequence is 15 residues long. J gave up 1 base and V 2 bases, and 4 bases lay outside the gene matches. The CDR3 here is CASSIPNRGNTEAFF. CDR3 DNA (partial): TGTGCCAGTAGTATACCCAACAGGGGGAACACTGAA.

This clone was found many times. The DNA read from the CDR3 is TGTGCCAGCTCACTATCACAGGGGGTGCGAGGTTCACCC. It yields the protein CASSLSQGVRGSP. The whole CDR3 reads CASSLSQGVRGSPLHF. The chain links TRBV18 to TRBJ1-6, with 8 nucleotides matching TRBD1. Read data end 3 residues before the CDR3 end; the end is taken from the germline J gene. CDR1 and CDR2 from the germline V gene are KGHSH and LQKENI. Germline trimming cut 4 bases from V and 9 bases from J; bases unmatched to any gene: 11. This CDR3 is built from 16 residues.

In the case of this clone: The read terminates 3 residues ahead of where the CDR3 ends, so the germline J gene completes it. The gene calls are TRBV11-3 and TRBJ1-5; D call uncertain. The germline CDR1 and CDR2 sequences are SGHNT and YENEEA. This CDR3 contains 15 residues. Trimming cost V 5 bases and J 3 bases, with 14 bases left between them. Here the CDR3 reads CASSPIGSSNQPQHF. The DNA read from the CDR3 is TGTGCCAGCAGCCCTATTGGTAGTTCCAATCAGCCC.

This clone was found many times. With the read ending 3 residues before the CDR3 end, the germline J gene is used to fill in that end. This chain connects TRBV11-2 to TRBJ2-7, with 7 bases fitting TRBD1. CDR1 and CDR2 from the germline V gene are SGHAT and FQNNGV. The J segment lost 3 bases and the V segment lost 3 bases, leaving 8 bases of the junction unmatched. This CDR3 comprises 15 residues. The CDR3 loop reads CASSFSDRFSYEQYF. The sequenced part of the CDR3 DNA is TGTGCCAGCAGCTTTTCGGACAGGTTCAGCTACGAG. The variable domain in full, with the rest retrieved from reference TRBV11-2 and TRBJ2-7, is EAGVAQSPRYKIIEKRQSVAFWCNPISGHATLYWYQQILGQGPKLLIQFQNNGVVDDSQLPKDRFSAERLKGVDSTLKIQPAKLEDSAVYLCASSFSDRFSYEQYFGPGTRLTVT.

This clone was counted ten times or more. CDR3 region: CASSSGTGEAETQYF. CDR3 DNA (partial): TGTGCCAGCAGTTCCGGGACAGGGGAGGCAGAGACC. The chain joins TRBV6-2 or TRBV6-3 to TRBJ2-5, with 10 positions matching TRBD1. Read sequence stops 3 residues before the CDR3 end, and the germline J gene provides the missing end. Germline loops: CDR1 MNHEY, CDR2 SVGEGT. Germline trimming cut 4 bases from V and 4 bases from J; bases unmatched to any gene: 6. The CDR3 loop spans 15 amino acids.

This clone has at least ten counts. The read ends 3 residues early relative to the CDR3; the germline J gene fills the gap. The chain recombines TRBV20-1 with TRBJ2-7, with D possibly TRBD2 on 6 matching bases. From germline, CDR1 is DFQATT and CDR2 SNEGSKA (reference sequence). V lost 2 bases to trimming and J lost 4 bases, with 21 bases between them. The CDR3 length is 16 residues. Incomplete CDR3 DNA: TGCAGTGCTAGATCTATTAGCGGAGGCGATGATTACGAG. Translation: CSARSISGGDDYE. The entire CDR3 reads CSARSISGGDDYEQYF.

This clone was counted between two and nine times. Incomplete CDR3 DNA: TGTGCCAGCAGCTTAAACCTAGCGGGTCACAATGAG. It yields the protein CASSLNLAGHNE. The full-length CDR3 reads as CASSLNLAGHNEAFF. The chain is built from TRBV7-2 and TRBJ1-1; D is undetermined. The read terminates 3 residues before the CDR3 end, so the remaining end is supplied by the germline J gene. Germline CDR1 is SGHTA and CDR2 is FQGNSA. This CDR3 contains 15 residues.

This clone was seen at least ten times. The read finishes 3 residues shy of the CDR3 end, and the germline J gene is used to complete it. This sequence joins TRBV9 and TRBJ2-1; D not resolved. Germline V gene data show CDR1 as SGDLS and CDR2 as YYNGEE. This CDR3 comprises 14 residues. Trimming took off 0 bases at V and 7 bases at J, with 11 bases between the two ends. This chain's CDR3 is CASSVGFAENEQFF. The CDR3 DNA, read in part, is TGTGCCAGCAGCGTAGGGTTCGCGGAAAATGAG.

Points on this clone: Read data end 3 residues before the CDR3 end; the end is taken from the germline J gene. V usage is TRBV19 and J usage is TRBJ1-5; 7 bases match TRBD1. The germline V gene has CDR1 LNHDA and CDR2 SQIVND (reference sequence). The CDR3 extends over 14 amino acids. With V trimmed by 4 bases and J by 7 bases, 7 bases remained unmatched. CDR3 bases read: TGTGCCAGTAGTAGACAGGGCGGGTACCAGCCC. As protein: CASSRQGGYQP. The full CDR3 reads CASSRQGGYQPQHF.

The table lists this clone with many counts. The CDR3 extends 3 residues past the end of the read, so its final part is completed from the germline J gene. The rearrangement links TRBV18 to TRBJ1-4, with D uncertain. Between the trimmed V and J ends, which lost 6 bases and 0 bases, there was a span of 11 bases. The CDR3 is 15 residues long. Germline lookup yields CDR1 KGHSH and CDR2 LQKENI. CDR3 sequence: CASSSLASTNEKLFF. The part of the CDR3 DNA that was read is TGTGCCAGCTCGAGTCTGGCCTCAACTAATGAAAAA.

The table lists this clone with many counts. Coverage ceases 3 residues before the CDR3 finishes, and the germline J gene fills in the end. Distinct nucleotide sequences in the sample also encode this CDR3. This chain connects TRBV29-1 to TRBJ2-6; weak D call: TRBD1 (5 bases). Germline loops: CDR1 SQVTM, CDR2 ANQGSEA. This CDR3 comprises 14 residues. V was pared by 6 bases and J by 4 bases, with 13 bases between. The sequenced part of the CDR3 DNA is TGCAGCGTGGGAAGGGGCGCGGGGGCCAACGTC. Its protein product is CSVGRGAGANV. From start to end, the CDR3 is CSVGRGAGANVLTF.

This clone occurred many times. The read gets to within 3 residues of the CDR3 end, and the germline J gene fills in the rest. The chain links TRBV15 to TRBJ2-5; D unresolved. Germline CDR1 LNHNV, CDR2 YYDKDF (reference sequence). Trimming shortened V by 4 bases and J by 5 bases, and 11 bases separated the two germline ends. CDR3 length: 13 amino acids. CDR3 residues: CATSTSVPETQYF. The sequenced CDR3 bases are TGTGCCACCAGCACTAGTGTTCCGGAGACC.

In its sample, this clone was seen many times. The read falls 3 residues short of the CDR3 end, and the missing part is taken from the germline J gene. V is TRBV5-1 and J is TRBJ1-4; no definite D call. The CDR3 is 16 residues long. Trimming pared 5 bases from V and 0 bases from J, leaving 14 bases between. CDR1 is SGHRS and CDR2 is YFSETQ in the germline V gene. The CDR3 sequence: CASRPLASATNEKLFF. CDR3 bases read: TGCGCCAGCAGACCCTTAGCCTCTGCAACTAATGAAAAA.

This clone was seen at least ten times. At one end the junction does not follow the germline gene, possibly because of a read error. The observed sequence ends 3 residues before the CDR3 terminus, with the missing tail filled in from the germline J gene. V is TRBV4-2 and J is TRBJ2-7; possible D gene TRBD2, 6 bases. The CDR3 spans 15 residues. Germline V gene sequence: CDR1 LGHNA, CDR2 YNFKEQ. This chain's CDR3 is CASSPKASGGYEQYF. The DNA read from the CDR3 is TGCGCCAGCAGCCCGAAGGCAAGTGGGGGGTACGAG.

This clone has ten or more counts. The read ends 3 residues before the CDR3 terminus; that terminus is restored from the germline J gene. This chain connects TRBV2 to TRBJ1-2; 9 positions match TRBD1. Germline V gives CDR1 SNHLY, CDR2 FYNNEI. The CDR3 is 16 residues long. J gave up 0 bases and V 4 bases, and 6 bases lay outside the gene matches. The CDR3 sequence: CASSVPQGAANYGYTF. The DNA read from the CDR3 is TGTGCCAGCAGTGTACCACAGGGGGCCGCTAACTATGGC.

In regard to this clone: The CDR3 is cut off 3 residues early in the read; its end comes from the germline J gene. The J gene is TRBJ1-3, the V gene TRBV2; a weak D match, TRBD1 (6 bases). V was pared by 1 base and J by 2 bases, with 18 bases between. Per the germline V gene, CDR1 is SNHLY and CDR2 is FYNNEI. CDR3 length: 18 amino acids. This CDR3 is CASSEGPPGGGPGNTIYF. CDR3 DNA (partial): TGTGCCAGCAGTGAAGGACCGCCCGGCGGGGGCCCTGGAAACACC.

This clone was seen at least ten times. The read gets to within 3 residues of the CDR3 end, and the germline J gene fills in the rest. This sequence joins TRBV19 and TRBJ2-7, with D possibly being TRBD2 (6 bases). The CDR3 contains 11 residues. Trimming removed 5 bases at V and 4 bases at J, with 6 bases between. Germline CDR1 reads LNHDA; CDR2 reads SQIVND (reference sequence). The CDR3 loop reads CASSAGYEQYF. The covered CDR3 bases are TGTGCCAGTAGTGCGGGGTACGAG.

This clone was observed many times. The read ends 3 residues early relative to the CDR3; the germline J gene fills the gap. The chain carries TRBV12-3 or TRBV12-4 and TRBJ2-4; a possible D gene is TRBD2 (5 bases). This CDR3 spans 13 amino acids. V lost 7 bases to trimming and J lost 0 bases, with 7 bases between them. The CDR3 sequence: CASNAGAKNIQYF. CDR3 bases read: TGTGCCAGCAATGCGGGAGCCAAAAACATT.

The table lists this clone with many counts. The read stops 3 residues short of the end of the CDR3; the missing end is completed from the germline J gene. The chain links TRBV19 to TRBJ1-2; 8 bases are a match to TRBD1. CDR1 and CDR2 (germline): LNHDA, SQIVND (reference sequence). The CDR3 totals 14 residues. The CDR3 sequence: CASSIRTGRRGYTF. Incomplete CDR3 DNA: TGTGCCAGTAGTATCCGGACAGGGCGTCGAGGC.

This clone has at least ten counts. With the read ending 3 residues before the CDR3 end, the germline J gene is used to fill in that end. V gene TRBV4-2 combines with J gene TRBJ1-4; TRBD1 agrees at 8 bases. V shed 3 bases and J 0 bases; nucleotides not matched to a gene: 3. The V gene's germline CDR1 is LGHNA and CDR2 YNFKEQ. This CDR3 is built from 16 residues. The sequenced part of the CDR3 DNA is TGTGCCAGCAGCCAGGACAGGGAGGCAACTAATGAAAAA. Translation: CASSQDREATNEK. The whole CDR3 is CASSQDREATNEKLFF.